This note documents a single T cell receptor (beta chain) sequence. The antigen it binds to is not known. Qualities for individual bases were not recorded, and no much larger clone is one base off. The data derive from a study of T cell changes during pregnancy in multiple sclerosis (dated by TCRdb to about 2019). Notes on the research overall: The study examined how the T cell repertoire changed over the course of pregnancy in women with multiple sclerosis.

The junction carries 14 bases between V and J, which are trimmed by 0 bases and 2 bases respectively. From a lookup of the germline V gene (reference sequence), CDR1 and CDR2 are LNHNV and YYDKDF. Including cysteine and phenylalanine, the CDR3 has 17 amino acids. Kept here is only the CDR3 DNA, which spans 51 bases and is read in frame from base 1. Libraries were built with the immunoSEQ multiplex PCR assay. Here the immuneACCESS table is served through TCRdb, limited to in-frame sequences with V and J called. Missing clones are a known gap in these copies; in checked studies unresolved V genes cover under half, and the rest lacks a known reason. This sample is represented by about 85,000 clones; more than 85% of them were singletons. Approximately 2.5% of the sample rests with the top ten.

This receptor was identified in a female donor with multiple sclerosis, enrolled in a pregnancy study. Recombination joined TRBV15 with TRBJ2-1; D gene: possibly TRBD2, on 6 matching bases. The input for sequencing was peripheral blood, taken in the first trimester of pregnancy. The nucleotide sequence is given as TGTGCCACCAGCAGAGACCGGGGGAGGAGTCCCTACAATGAGCAGTTCTTC. This is translated as CATSRDRGRSPYNEQFF.